Listed here are 25 T cell receptor beta chains from one sample, sequenced in a study of molecular identifiers for immune sequencing clone quantification (dated by TCRdb to 2016 to 2019). Library preparation used PCR. Sequencing used an Illumina HiSeq 4000. Using fastp at Q25 and MiXCR, TCRdb reprocessed the public reads and kept productive beta chains. Every distinct CDR3 protein forms one entry, paired with its most common genes and DNA. Recorded for this sample are 400,000 to 600,000 distinct CDR3 sequences; 20% to 25% of them occurred a single time. The ten largest clonotypes hold about 0.84% of the sample. Input material: naive CD8+ T cells from blood, with Jurkat cell RNA spiked in. Per the publication, the cell subset or site label means: FACS-sorted CD8+CD4-CCR7+CD45RA+ naive T cells. Every receptor here comes from a human donor in good health. Some libraries in this study had Jurkat cell RNA spiked in.

This clonotype appeared once. This chain links TRBV19 with TRBJ2-2; TRBD2 matches at 8 bases. This CDR3 comprises 17 residues. V lost 7 bases and J lost 6; bases outside the gene matches: 16. CDR1 LNHDA and CDR2 SQIVND come from the germline V gene (reference sequence). The CDR3 DNA sequence: TGTGCCAGTACTCCGGGGGGGTACGGCTCCCGCTCCGGGGAGCTGTTTTTT. This gives the protein CASTPGGYGSRSGELFF.

Comment on this clonotype: This sequence may be a read error, since a much larger clone differs from it by one base. This sequence joins TRBV2 and TRBJ2-2; D possibly corresponds to TRBD2 (5 bases). Germline V gene lookup returns CDR1 SNHLY and CDR2 FYNNEI. This CDR3 has 12 residues. Here the CDR3 reads CASRAMTGELSF. The CDR3 DNA reads as TGTGCCAGCAGGGCTATGACCGGGGAGCTGTCTTTT. Full variable domain (outside the CDR3, taken from reference TRBV2 and TRBJ2-2): EPEVTQTPSHQVTQMGQEVILRCVPISNHLYFYWYRQILGQKVEFLVSFYNNEISEKSEIFDDQFSVERPDGSNFTLKIRSTKLEDSAMYFCASRAMTGELSFGEGSRLTVL.

This clonotype has ten or more counts. CDR3 loop: CASSQGQGMNTEAFF. The CDR3 DNA is TGTGCCAGCAGCCAGGGACAGGGAATGAACACTGAAGCTTTCTTT. The chain links TRBV28 to TRBJ1-1; 9 bases align to TRBD1. The trim removed 6 bases at V and 0 bases at J, leaving 5 bases unmatched. The CDR3 sequence is 15 residues long. Germline V gene sequence: CDR1 MDHEN, CDR2 SYDVKM.

The chain recombines TRBV27 with TRBJ1-4; 7 positions match TRBD1. The length of the CDR3 is 12 residues. Trimming cost V 5 bases and J 13 bases; bases outside gene matches: 7. Germline V lookup: CDR1 MNHEY, CDR2 SMNVEV (reference sequence). In nucleotides, the CDR3 is TGTGCCAGCAGTACCCCACAGGGGCCACTGTTTTTT. Translated: CASSTPQGPLFF.

In regard to this clonotype: Given a much more abundant clone one base away, this may be a read error. V and J are TRBV28 and TRBJ2-7; possibly TRBD1 for D (6 bases). The CDR3 runs to 13 residues. Germline V gene lookup returns CDR1 MDHEN and CDR2 SYDVKM. The CDR3 spells CASSRRDTYKQYF. CDR3 sequence (DNA): TGTGCCAGCAGCCGCCGGGACACCTACAAGCAGTACTTC.

In regard to this clonotype: A much larger clone sits a single nucleotide away, making a read error possible. V and J are TRBV30 and TRBJ2-3; 11 bases line up with TRBD2. The CDR3 covers 14 residues. Germline CDR1 is GTSNPN and CDR2 is SVGIG (reference sequence). The CDR3 region has the DNA TGTGCCTGGGCCCTAGCGGGAGGTTCAGATACGCAGTGTTTT. This codes for CAWALAGGSDTQCF. The variable domain in full, with the rest retrieved from reference TRBV30 and TRBJ2-3, is SQTIHQWPATLVQPVGSPLSLECTVEGTSNPNLYWYRQAAGRGLQLLFYSVGIGQISSEVPQNLSASRPQDRQFILSSKKLLLSDSGFYLCAWALAGGSDTQCFGPGTRLTVL.

The V gene is TRBV2, the J gene TRBJ2-7; TRBD1 is a possible D gene (6 bases). Trimming shortened V by 10 bases and J by 13 bases, and 32 bases separated the two germline ends. Looked up from germline, CDR1 is SNHLY and CDR2 is FYNNEI. CDR3 length equals 15 residues. The CDR3 here is CATIPTETRGNYVYF. Here the CDR3 DNA reads TGTGCCACCATCCCAACGGAGACAAGGGGGAACTACGTATACTTC.

This clonotype was observed a handful of times. This chain uses TRBV28 with TRBJ2-1, with 8 bases matching TRBD2. This CDR3 has 14 amino acids. The V and J ends lost 5 bases and 8 bases, in that order; junction bases with no gene match: 8. The germline V gene encodes CDR1 MDHEN and CDR2 SYDVKM. The CDR3 DNA sequence: TGTGCCAGCAGTCTACGGGAGGGCCCCTATGAGCAGTTCTTC. Translated: CASSLREGPYEQFF. Full variable domain (rest looked up from reference TRBV28 and TRBJ2-1): DVKVTQSSRYLVKRTGEKVFLECVQDMDHENMFWYRQDPGLGLRLIYFSYDVKMKEKGDIPEGYSVSREKKERFSLILESASTNQTSMYLCASSLREGPYEQFFGPGTRLTVL.

This clonotype has at least ten counts. This chain uses TRBV6-2 or TRBV6-3 with TRBJ2-5; D uncertain. Germline lookup yields CDR1 MNHEY and CDR2 SVGEGT. Trimming removed 6 bases at V and 2 bases at J, with 16 bases between. The CDR3 is made up of 15 amino acids. CDR3 sequence (DNA): TGTGCCAGCAGACACGGGTACACCCCGCAAGAGACCCAGTACTTC. Translated: CASRHGYTPQETQYF.

This clonotype was seen only a few times. The rearrangement joins TRBV7-3 to TRBJ2-5; D could derive from TRBD1 or TRBD2 (6 bases each). Trimming removed 5 bases from V and 0 bases from J, with 10 bases in between. Per germline, CDR1 SGHTA and CDR2 FQGTGA. The CDR3 spans 14 residues. The CDR3 DNA reads TGTGCCAGCAGCCAAGGGGGGTACCAAGAGACCCAGTACTTC. Encoded protein: CASSQGGYQETQYF.

In this sample, this clonotype turned up many times. The J gene is TRBJ2-6, the V gene TRBV6-5, with D hard to call. CDR3 length: 15 residues. CDR1 and CDR2 from the germline V gene are MNHEY and SVGAGI. V lost 5 bases to trimming and J lost 1 base, with 9 bases between them. The chain's CDR3 is CASSQYTSGANVLTF. For the CDR3, the DNA is TGTGCCAGCAGTCAATATACGTCTGGGGCCAACGTCCTGACTTTC.

J is TRBJ1-3 and V is TRBV10-3; TRBD1 aligns across 8 bases. In germline, CDR1 is ENHRY, CDR2 SYGVKD. The J segment lost 0 bases and the V segment lost 9 bases, leaving 10 bases of the junction unmatched. The CDR3 is made up of 16 amino acids. As DNA, the CDR3 is TGTGCCATACTCGATCCAGGACAGGGCTCTGGAAACACCATATATTTT. It codes for CAILDPGQGSGNTIYF.

Notes on this clonotype: The conserved closing phenylalanine or tryptophan is absent in this CDR3, likely reflecting a read error. This sequence joins TRBV19 and TRBJ2-7, with D perhaps being TRBD1 or TRBD2 (5 bases each). Germline lookup yields CDR1 LNHDA and CDR2 SQIVND (reference sequence). This CDR3 has 12 residues. Trimming cost V 5 bases and J 2 bases, with 7 bases left between them. CDR3 region: CASSQGPYEQYL. As DNA, the CDR3 is TGTGCCAGTAGTCAGGGACCCTACGAGCAGTACCTC.

The chain links TRBV4-3 to TRBJ1-1, with a tentative D call TRBD1 (6 bases). Trimming pared 0 bases from V and 4 bases from J, leaving 15 bases between. Germline V gives CDR1 LGHNA, CDR2 YSLEER. The CDR3 has 16 amino acids. The CDR3 DNA reads as TGCGCCAGCAGCCAAGATCGGGGGCAGGTCAGCACTGAAGCTTTCTTT. Encoded protein: CASSQDRGQVSTEAFF.

This clonotype showed up just a few times. CDR3 DNA sequence: TGTGCCAGCAGCGCCTGGGAAAACACTGAAGCTTTCTTT. Residues: CASSAWENTEAFF. The gene calls are TRBV9 and TRBJ1-1; D is uncertain. The germline V and J ends were trimmed by 3 bases and 2 bases, with 8 bases remaining between them. Germline V gene lookup returns CDR1 SGDLS and CDR2 YYNGEE. The CDR3 contains 13 residues.

On this clonotype itself: This clone may be a read error of a much larger clone one base away. The CDR3 DNA is TGTGCCAGCAGGGAAGGTTACGTCGAAGCTTTCTTT. It yields the protein CASREGYVEAFF. The V gene is TRBV2, the J gene TRBJ1-1; D gene ambiguous. The CDR3 has 12 amino acids. Germline loops: CDR1 SNHLY, CDR2 FYNNEI. The full variable domain, its missing parts supplied by reference TRBV2 and TRBJ1-1, is EPEVTQTPSHQVTQMGQEVILRCVPISNHLYFYWYRQILGQKVEFLVSFYNNEISEKSEIFDDQFSVERPDGSNFTLKIRSTKLEDSAMYFCASREGYVEAFFGQGTRLTVV.

This clonotype has just a few counts. The V and J genes are TRBV4-3 and TRBJ1-2; perhaps TRBD1 as D (5 bases). Between the trimmed V and J ends, which lost 0 bases and 0 bases, there was a span of 17 bases. This CDR3 region has 18 residues. Germline V gene data show CDR1 as LGHNA and CDR2 as YSLEER. CDR3 in amino acids: CASSQETVTALSNYGYTF. The CDR3 bases are TGCGCCAGCAGCCAAGAAACCGTGACAGCACTTTCTAACTATGGCTACACCTTC.

The chain combines TRBV5-1 with TRBJ2-1, with 8 positions matching TRBD1. With 0 bases clipped from V and 7 bases from J, the junction kept 6 bases outside the gene matches. Germline values: CDR1 SGHRS, CDR2 YFSETQ. The CDR3 has 15 residues. CDR3 region: CASSLGQGYRNEQFF. CDR3 coding DNA: TGCGCCAGCAGCTTGGGACAGGGGTATCGGAATGAGCAGTTCTTC. The variable domain in full, completed from reference TRBV5-1 and TRBJ2-1, reads KAGVTQTPRYLIKTRGQQVTLSCSPISGHRSVSWYQQTPGQGLQFLFEYFSETQRNKGNFPGRFSGRQFSNSRSEMNVSTLELGDSALYLCASSLGQGYRNEQFFGPGTRLTVL.

Worth noting for this clonotype: In this CDR3 the conserved last residue, phenylalanine or tryptophan, is missing, so a read error is likely. The rearrangement joins TRBV4-1 to TRBJ2-1; D ambiguous. V lost 4 bases and J 3 bases, leaving 13 bases between the germline ends. CDR1 and CDR2 (germline): MGHRA, YSYEKL. This CDR3 is 15 amino acids long. The CDR3 DNA is TGCGCCAGCAGCCTACTTGCGGATCTCTACAATGAGCAGTTCCTC. Its protein product is CASSLLADLYNEQFL.

This clonotype was recorded a few times. The V gene is TRBV2, the J gene TRBJ2-2; D is tentatively TRBD1 or TRBD2 (5 bases each). CDR3 size: 15 residues. Trimming left V 6 bases short and J 4 bases short, with 15 bases between. Germline CDR1 and CDR2: SNHLY and FYNNEI. CDR3 loop: CASRDRVGTTGELFF. For the CDR3, the DNA is TGTGCCAGCAGGGACCGGGTGGGGACCACCGGGGAGCTGTTTTTT. Looking up the rest from reference TRBV2 and TRBJ2-2 gives the full variable domain: EPEVTQTPSHQVTQMGQEVILRCVPISNHLYFYWYRQILGQKVEFLVSFYNNEISEKSEIFDDQFSVERPDGSNFTLKIRSTKLEDSAMYFCASRDRVGTTGELFFGEGSRLTVL.

The chain couples TRBV27 to TRBJ2-5, with D tentatively TRBD1 or TRBD2 (5 bases each). The CDR3 totals 13 residues. Germline CDR1 MNHEY, CDR2 SMNVEV (reference sequence). V lost 5 bases and J 5 bases, leaving 12 bases between the germline ends. Written as DNA, the CDR3 is TGTGCCAGCAGTGGGGGATTAGTGGAGACCCAGTACTTC. This codes for CASSGGLVETQYF.

This clonotype showed up many times. The chain links TRBV7-2 to TRBJ2-3, with TRBD2 identical over 10 bases. Germline assignment: CDR1 SGHTA and CDR2 FQGNSA. This CDR3 is built from 14 residues. Trimming removed 7 bases from V and 3 bases from J; junction bases left unmatched: 4. CDR3 nucleotide sequence: TGTGCCAGCACCAGGACTAGCGGTACAGATACGCAGTATTTT. This encodes CASTRTSGTDTQYF.

This clonotype appeared a few times. The V call is TRBV13, the J call TRBJ2-3; the D is unclear. Germline V gene data show CDR1 as PRHDT and CDR2 as FYEKMQ (reference sequence). V lost 1 base and J 5 bases, leaving 22 bases between the germline ends. CDR3 length: 18 amino acids. Here the CDR3 DNA reads TGTGCCAGCAGCTTAGTGTACTCCGGCCCAAAAGCTCGAGATACGCAGTATTTT. It specifies CASSLVYSGPKARDTQYF. Filled out from reference TRBV13 and TRBJ2-3, the complete variable domain reads AAGVIQSPRHLIKEKRETATLKCYPIPRHDTVYWYQQGPGQDPQFLISFYEKMQSDKGSIPDRFSAQQFSDYHSELNMSSLELGDSALYFCASSLVYSGPKARDTQYFGPGTRLTVL.

This clonotype was seen repeatedly, ten times or more. The chain combines TRBV7-9 with TRBJ1-1, with a weak D call TRBD1 (5 bases). V was cut by 7 bases and J by 6 bases, with 18 bases left in between. There are 14 residues in the CDR3. Germline V CDR1 and CDR2: SEHNR, FQNEAQ (reference sequence). CDR3 in DNA: TGTGCCAGCACCCTTAGTGGGGGAGAGGCTGAAGCTTTCTTT. Protein sequence: CASTLSGGEAEAFF.

In regard to this clonotype: A much larger clone lies one base from this, so it may be a read error. The CDR3 carries no conserved terminal phenylalanine or tryptophan, so it likely arises from a read error. V gene TRBV6-2 or TRBV6-3 combines with J gene TRBJ2-4; D ambiguous. V shed 5 bases and J shed 6 bases, with 8 bases lying between them. In germline, CDR1 is MNHEY, CDR2 SVGEGT. This CDR3 contains 12 residues. The CDR3 loop is CASSKYGNIQYY. CDR3 coding DNA: TGTGCCAGCAGTAAATACGGAAACATTCAGTACTAC.